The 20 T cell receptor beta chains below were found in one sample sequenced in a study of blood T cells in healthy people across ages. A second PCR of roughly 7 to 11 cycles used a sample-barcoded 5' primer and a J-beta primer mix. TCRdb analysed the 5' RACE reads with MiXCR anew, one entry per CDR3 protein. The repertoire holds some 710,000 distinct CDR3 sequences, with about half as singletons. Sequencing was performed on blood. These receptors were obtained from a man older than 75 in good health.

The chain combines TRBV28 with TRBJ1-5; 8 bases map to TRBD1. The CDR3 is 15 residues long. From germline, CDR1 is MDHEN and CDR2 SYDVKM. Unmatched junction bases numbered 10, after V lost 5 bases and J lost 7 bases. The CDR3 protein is CASSRDRTSGQPQHF. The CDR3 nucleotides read TGTGCCAGCAGTCGGGACAGGACCTCGGGGCAGCCCCAGCATTTT.

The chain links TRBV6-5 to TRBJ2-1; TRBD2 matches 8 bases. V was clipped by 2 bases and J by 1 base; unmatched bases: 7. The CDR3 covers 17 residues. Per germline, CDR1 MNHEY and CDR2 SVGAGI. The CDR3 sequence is CASSYAPSSGSYNEQFF. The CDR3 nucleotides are TGTGCCAGCAGTTACGCTCCCTCTAGCGGGTCCTACAATGAGCAGTTCTTC.

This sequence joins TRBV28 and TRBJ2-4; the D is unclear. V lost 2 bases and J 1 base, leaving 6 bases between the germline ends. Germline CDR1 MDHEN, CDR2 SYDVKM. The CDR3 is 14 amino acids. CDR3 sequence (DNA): TGTGCCAGCAGTTTACCGGTGGCCAAAAACATTCAGTACTTC. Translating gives CASSLPVAKNIQYF.

CDR3 coding DNA: TGCGCCAGCAGCCAAGATACTGGACGGGGGAGCACAGATACGCAGTATTTT. Encoded protein: CASSQDTGRGSTDTQYF. The chain joins TRBV4-3 to TRBJ2-3; maybe TRBD2 (6 bases). The CDR3 spans 17 residues. Deletions cut 0 bases from V and 0 bases from J, with 13 bases between. The germline gives CDR1 LGHNA, CDR2 YSLEER.

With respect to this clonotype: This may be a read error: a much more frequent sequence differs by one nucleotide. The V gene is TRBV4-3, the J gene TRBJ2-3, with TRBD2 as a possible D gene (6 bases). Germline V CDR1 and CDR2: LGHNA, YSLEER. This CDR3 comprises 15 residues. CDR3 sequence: CASSQDGTRTDAQYF. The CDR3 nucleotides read TGCGCCAGCAGCCAAGATGGGACTCGCACAGATGCGCAGTATTTT.

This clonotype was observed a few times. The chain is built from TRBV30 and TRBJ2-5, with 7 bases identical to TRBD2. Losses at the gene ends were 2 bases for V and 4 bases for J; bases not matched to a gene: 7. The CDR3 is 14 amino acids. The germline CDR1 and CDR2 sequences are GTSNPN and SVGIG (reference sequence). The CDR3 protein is CAWSSGGNGETQYF. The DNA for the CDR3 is TGTGCCTGGAGTTCCGGGGGGAATGGAGAGACCCAGTACTTC.

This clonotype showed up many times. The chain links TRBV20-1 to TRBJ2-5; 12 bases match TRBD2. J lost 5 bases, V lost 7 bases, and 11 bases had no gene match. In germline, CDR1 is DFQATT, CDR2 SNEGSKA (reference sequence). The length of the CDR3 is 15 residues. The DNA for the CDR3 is TGCAGTGTCACCCGGGCTAGCGGGAGGGATGAGACCCAGTACTTC. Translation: CSVTRASGRDETQYF.

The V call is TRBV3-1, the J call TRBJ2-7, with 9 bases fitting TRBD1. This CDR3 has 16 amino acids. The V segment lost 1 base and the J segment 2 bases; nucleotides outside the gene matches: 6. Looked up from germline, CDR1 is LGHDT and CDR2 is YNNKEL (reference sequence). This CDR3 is CASSQVPGQGTYEQYF. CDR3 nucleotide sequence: TGTGCCAGCAGCCAAGTACCGGGACAGGGCACCTACGAGCAGTACTTC.

The CDR3: CSASFGYGYTF. The CDR3 DNA reads TGCAGTGCTAGTTTTGGCTATGGCTACACCTTC. The rearrangement links TRBV20-1 to TRBJ1-2, with D hard to call. This CDR3 is 11 amino acids long. Germline-derived CDR1 and CDR2 are DFQATT and SNEGSKA (reference sequence). V dropped 3 bases and J dropped 4 bases, with 6 bases sitting between them.

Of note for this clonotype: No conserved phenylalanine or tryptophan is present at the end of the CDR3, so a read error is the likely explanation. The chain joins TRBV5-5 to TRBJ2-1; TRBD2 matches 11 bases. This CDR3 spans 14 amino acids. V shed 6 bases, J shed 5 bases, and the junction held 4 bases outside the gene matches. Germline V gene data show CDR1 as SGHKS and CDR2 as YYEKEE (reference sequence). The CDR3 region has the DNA TGTGCCAGCACCAAGACTAGCGGGAACAATGAGCAGTTCTAC. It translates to CASTKTSGNNEQFY.

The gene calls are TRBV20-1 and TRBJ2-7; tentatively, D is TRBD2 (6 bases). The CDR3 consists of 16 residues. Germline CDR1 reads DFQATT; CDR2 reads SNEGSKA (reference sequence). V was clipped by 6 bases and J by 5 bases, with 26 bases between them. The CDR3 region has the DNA TGCAGTGCCATTCTCACCGGGACTGGCAAAACCGACGAGCAGTACTTC. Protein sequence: CSAILTGTGKTDEQYF.

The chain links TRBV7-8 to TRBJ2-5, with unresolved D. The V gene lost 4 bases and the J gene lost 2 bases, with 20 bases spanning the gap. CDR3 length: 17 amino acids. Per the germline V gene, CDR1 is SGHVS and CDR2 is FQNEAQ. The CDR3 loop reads CASSSQFFLGWQETQYF. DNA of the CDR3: TGTGCCAGCAGCTCCCAATTCTTCCTTGGTTGGCAAGAGACCCAGTACTTC.

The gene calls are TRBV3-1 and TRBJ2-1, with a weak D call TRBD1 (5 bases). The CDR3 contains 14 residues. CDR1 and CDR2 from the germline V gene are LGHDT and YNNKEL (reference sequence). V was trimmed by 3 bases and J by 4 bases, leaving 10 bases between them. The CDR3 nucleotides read TGTGCCAGCAGCCAGGGGCTGGATTACAATGAGCAGTTCTTC. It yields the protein CASSQGLDYNEQFF.

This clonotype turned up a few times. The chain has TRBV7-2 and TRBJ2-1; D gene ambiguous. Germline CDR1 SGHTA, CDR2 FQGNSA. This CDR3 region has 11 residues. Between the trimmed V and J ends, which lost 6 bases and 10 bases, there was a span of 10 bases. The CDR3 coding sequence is TGTGCCAGCAGTTCCGTTGGAGAGCAGTTCTTC. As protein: CASSSVGEQFF.

The CDR3: CSASAGLPDTQYF. The CDR3 DNA follows: TGCAGTGCTAGTGCGGGTCTGCCAGATACGCAGTATTTT. The genes are TRBV20-1 and TRBJ2-3; D is possibly TRBD2 (5 bases). This CDR3 is built from 13 residues. The V gene's germline CDR1 is DFQATT and CDR2 SNEGSKA (reference sequence). V shed 3 bases and J shed 4 bases, with 11 bases lying between them.

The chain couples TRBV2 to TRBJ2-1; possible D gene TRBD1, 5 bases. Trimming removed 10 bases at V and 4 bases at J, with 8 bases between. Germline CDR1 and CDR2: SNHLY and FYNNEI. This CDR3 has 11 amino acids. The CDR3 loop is CAIDRYNEQFF. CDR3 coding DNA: TGTGCCATCGACAGATACAATGAGCAGTTCTTC.

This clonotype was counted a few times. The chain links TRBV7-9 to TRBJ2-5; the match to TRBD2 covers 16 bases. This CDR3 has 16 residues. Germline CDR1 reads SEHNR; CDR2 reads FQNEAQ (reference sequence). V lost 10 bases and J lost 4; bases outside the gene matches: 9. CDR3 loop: CATGTSGRGGGETQYF. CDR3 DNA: TGTGCCACCGGGACTAGCGGGAGGGGTGGAGGAGAGACCCAGTACTTC.

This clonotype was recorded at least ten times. The CDR3 here is CASSSHTMRGQGIRETQYF. DNA for the CDR3: TGTGCCAGCAGCTCACACACTATGCGGGGACAGGGAATACGTGAGACCCAGTACTTC. This chain joins TRBV7-2 and TRBJ2-5; TRBD1 aligns across 9 bases. The germline CDR1 and CDR2 sequences are SGHTA and FQGNSA. This CDR3 comprises 19 residues. The J segment lost 5 bases and the V segment lost 4 bases, leaving 20 bases of the junction unmatched. The full variable domain, completed using reference TRBV7-2 and TRBJ2-5, is GAGVSQSPSNKVTEKGKDVELRCDPISGHTALYWYRQSLGQGLEFLIYFQGNSAPDKSGLPSDRFSAERTGGSVSTLTIQRTQQEDSAVYLCASSSHTMRGQGIRETQYFGPGTRLLVL.

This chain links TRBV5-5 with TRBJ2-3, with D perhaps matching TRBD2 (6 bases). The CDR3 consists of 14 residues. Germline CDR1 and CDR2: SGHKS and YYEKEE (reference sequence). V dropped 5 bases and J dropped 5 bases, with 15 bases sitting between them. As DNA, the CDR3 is TGTGCCAGCAGTTTAAGACTAGATGGAGATACGCAGTATTTT. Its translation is CASSLRLDGDTQYF.

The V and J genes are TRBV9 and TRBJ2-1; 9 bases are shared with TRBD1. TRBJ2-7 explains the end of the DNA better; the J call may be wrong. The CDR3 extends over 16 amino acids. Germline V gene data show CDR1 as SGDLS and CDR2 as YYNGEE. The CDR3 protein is CASSVDATGGDYEQYF. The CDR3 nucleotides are TGTGCCAGCAGCGTCGACGCGACAGGGGGAGACTACGAGCAGTACTTC.